Listed below are T cell receptor beta chains from one sample, sequenced in a study of blood T cell repertoires in COVID-19. Clones were read by immunoSEQ multiplex PCR, and TCRdb kept only the in-frame ones, dropping some. The sample has roughly 100,000 clones; 70% to 90% are singletons. Sample: peripheral blood. The receptors come from a man between 50 and 59 years old in a cohort sampled during active COVID-19. Each CDR3 is given with its conserved first and last residue. D genes are given only for firm matches. Expanded clones are given a class, and other clones once, few, many or no size at all.

-	-	TRBJ1-2	TRBV19	CASSIALGASNYGYTF	TGTGCCAGTAGTATAGCCTTGGGAGCGTCTAACTATGGCTACACCTTC
-	TRBD2	TRBJ2-1	TRBV7-2	CASSGLAGGGEQFF	TGTGCCAGCAGCGGACTAGCGGGGGGTGGTGAGCAGTTCTTC
-	TRBD2	TRBJ2-1	TRBV7-2	CASSPSGVSYNEQFF	TGTGCCAGCAGCCCAAGCGGGGTCTCCTACAATGAGCAGTTCTTC
-	-	TRBJ1-1	TRBV5-4	CASSLMDTNTEAFF	TGTGCCAGCAGCCTGATGGACACGAACACTGAAGCTTTCTTT
-	-	TRBJ2-2	TRBV5-1	CASSTGHSGELFF	TGCGCCAGCAGCACCGGACACAGCGGGGAGCTGTTTTTT
once	-	TRBJ1-2	TRBV28	CASSLYEGGYTF	TGTGCCAGCAGCCTGTACGAGGGTGGCTACACCTTC
once	-	TRBJ1-3	TRBV5-1	CASSEGVSGNTIYF	TGCGCCAGCAGCGAGGGAGTCTCTGGAAACACCATATATTTT
-	TRBD1	TRBJ1-4	TRBV9	CASSVEGASNEKLFF	TGTGCCAGCAGCGTAGAGGGGGCCTCTAATGAAAAACTGTTTTTT
-	-	TRBJ1-1	TRBV11-3	CASGDRIMNTEAFF	TGTGCCAGCGGCGACAGGATCATGAACACTGAAGCTTTCTTT
-	-	TRBJ1-6	TRBV2	CASRVLSDNSPLHF	TGTGCCAGCAGAGTACTTTCCGATAATTCACCCCTCCACTTT
-	TRBD2	TRBJ2-5	TRBV7-8	CASSGRTSGGREGETQYF	TGTGCCAGCAGCGGGCGGACTAGCGGGGGCCGTGAGGGGGAGACCCAGTACTTC
few	TRBD2	TRBJ2-3	TRBV3-1/TRBV3-2	CASSRLAGGLDTQYF	TGTGCCAGCAGCCGTCTAGCGGGGGGGTTAGATACGCAGTATTTT
once	TRBD1	TRBJ2-5	TRBV12-5	CASGLGTGAQETQYF	TGTGCTAGTGGTTTAGGGACAGGGGCCCAAGAGACCCAGTACTTC
-	-	TRBJ2-2	TRBV11-2	CASSLALLNTGELFF	TGTGCCAGCAGCTTAGCCCTCCTGAACACCGGGGAGCTGTTTTTT
-	TRBD2	TRBJ2-5	TRBV15	CATSRDKASGGQETQYF	TGTGCCACCAGCAGAGATAAGGCTAGCGGGGGACAAGAGACCCAGTACTTC
-	-	TRBJ2-7	TRBV9	CASSVSLSGEQYF	TGTGCCAGCAGCGTAAGCCTCAGCGGCGAGCAGTACTTC
-	TRBD2	TRBJ2-1	TRBV3-1/TRBV3-2	CASSPGPSGPSKDEQFF	TGTGCCAGCAGCCCTGGTCCTAGCGGACCTTCTAAGGATGAGCAGTTCTTC
-	-	TRBJ2-1	TRBV6-5	CASSYRGSSYNEQFF	TGTGCCAGCAGTTACAGGGGGAGCTCCTACAATGAGCAGTTCTTC